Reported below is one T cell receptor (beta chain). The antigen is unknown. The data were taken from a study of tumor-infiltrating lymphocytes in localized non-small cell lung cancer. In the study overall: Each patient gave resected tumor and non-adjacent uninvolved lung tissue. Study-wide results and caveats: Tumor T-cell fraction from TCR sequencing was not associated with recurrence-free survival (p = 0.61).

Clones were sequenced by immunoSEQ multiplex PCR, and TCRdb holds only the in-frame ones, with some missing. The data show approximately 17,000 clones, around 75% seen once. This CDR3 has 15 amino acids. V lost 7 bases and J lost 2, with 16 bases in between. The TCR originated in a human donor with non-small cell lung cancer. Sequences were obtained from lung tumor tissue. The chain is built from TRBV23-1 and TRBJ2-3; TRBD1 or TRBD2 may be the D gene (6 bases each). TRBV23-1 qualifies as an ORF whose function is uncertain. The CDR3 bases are TGCGCCAGCACCAATTACAGGGAGGACACAGATACGCAGTATTTT. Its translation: CASTNYREDTDTQYF.